This T cell receptor beta chain was identified during a study of blood T cells in healthy people across ages. Each sample gave at least 7 million isolated PBMCs. Total RNA, at least 5 micrograms per sample, came from PBMCs. A second PCR, run for roughly 7 to 12 cycles, used a sample-barcoded 5' primer plus a J-beta primer mix. Every single cDNA molecule received a tag from a template-switch adaptor with 12 random nucleotides. Via MiXCR, TCRdb re-called the 5' RACE reads, giving one row per CDR3 protein. The table has approximately 2,000,000 distinct CDR3 sequences, around 40% seen once. The trim removed 2 bases at V and 2 bases at J, leaving 8 bases unmatched. This CDR3 contains 18 residues. Germline V gives CDR1 MNHEY, CDR2 SVGEGT.

The chain employs TRBV6-2 or TRBV6-3 and TRBJ2-1, with TRBD2 matching 11 bases. Sequenced input: blood. This receptor was taken from a human donor in good health. This CDR3 reads CASSYHTGSGGAYNEQFF. CDR3 bases: TGTGCCAGCAGTTACCACACCGGTAGCGGGGGGGCCTACAATGAGCAGTTCTTC.